This T cell receptor (beta chain) was observed in a study of shared clonotypes between healthy human individuals. Terminally differentiated effector memory CD45RA+ cells were left out of the naive CD8 fraction, which was CD45RO-negative and positively selected for CCR7. Repertoires were generated with immunoSEQ multiplex PCR, while TCRdb's copy carries only in-frame clones and drops some. Among around 1.9 million clones listed, approximately 92% were seen once. The germline V gene encodes CDR1 LGHNA and CDR2 YNFKEQ. There are 19 residues in the CDR3. Specimen: naive CD8+ T cells from PBMCs. The clonotype comes from a man aged 18 to 29 in good health. Some clones in this sample may be carry-over from other donors' samples. The chain couples TRBV4-2 to TRBJ2-5; 9 bases align to TRBD2. With the DNA end fitting TRBJ2-7 better, the J assignment may be wrong. CDR3 loop: CASSQDPASGVRVAYEQYF. As DNA, the CDR3 is TGTGCCAGCAGCCAAGATCCGGCTAGCGGGGTTAGAGTGGCCTACGAGCAGTACTTC.